A single sample gave rise to the 30 T cell receptor beta chains below, sequenced in a study of human T cells and chemical hapten exposure. Each CDR3 protein gets one entry after TCRdb re-called the RACE reads with MiXCR. The data contain around 300,000 distinct CDR3 sequences, around 5.5% of them singletons. Documented time point: pre-sensitization, week 0. The treatment is: therapeutic diphenylcyclopropenone sensitization with weekly scalp DPC. Sequencing was performed on whole blood, taken in connection with sensitization to the hapten diphenylcyclopropenone (DPC). These receptors were taken from a woman aged 18-30 years with alopecia areata. Some clones in this sample may be carry-over from other donors' samples.

This clonotype has more than one count but fewer than ten. The chain recombines TRBV20-1 with TRBJ2-3; the D gene could be TRBD1 or TRBD2 (5 bases each). The V gene's germline CDR1 is DFQATT and CDR2 SNEGSKA (reference sequence). This CDR3 region has 10 residues. Trimming cost V 0 bases and J 11 bases, with 6 bases left between them. The CDR3 sequence: CSAREGEQYF. The CDR3 coding sequence is TGCAGTGCTAGAGAGGGGGAGCAGTATTTT.

At least ten counts were recorded for this clonotype. The rearrangement joins TRBV12-3 or TRBV12-4 to TRBJ1-1; D is possibly TRBD1 (6 bases). The V end was cut by 8 bases, the J end by 8 bases, with 18 bases between. The CDR3 is 13 amino acids. In DNA, the CDR3 is TGTGCCAGCTTTCTCTATGAAACAGGGGAAGCTTTCTTT. Translation gives CASFLYETGEAFF.

V and J are TRBV14 and TRBJ2-7; maybe TRBD2 (5 bases). CDR1 and CDR2 (germline): SGHDN, FVKESK. V was pared by 4 bases and J by 7 bases, with 23 bases between. The length of the CDR3 is 16 residues. CDR3 loop: CASSRPSGLNSEEQYF. CDR3 sequence (DNA): TGTGCCAGCAGCCGACCATCAGGACTCAATTCGGAGGAGCAGTACTTC.

The sample holds a few counts of this clonotype. The chain recombines TRBV6-2 or TRBV6-3 with TRBJ1-1; D is perhaps TRBD1 (5 bases). This CDR3 contains 12 residues. V shed 10 bases and J shed 4 bases, with 13 bases lying between them. Germline V gene lookup returns CDR1 MNHEY and CDR2 SVGEGT. The CDR3 DNA follows: TGTGCCACCCAAAAGCAGGGCACTGAAGCTTTCTTT. It specifies CATQKQGTEAFF.

The sample holds a few counts of this clonotype. The chain joins TRBV5-1 to TRBJ1-2; D is undetermined. The germline gives CDR1 SGHRS, CDR2 YFSETQ. Trimming took off 3 bases at V and 1 base at J, with 7 bases between the two ends. The CDR3 totals 13 residues. In DNA form, the CDR3 reads TGCGCCAGCAGCTATACGGATAACTATGGCTACACCTTC. Protein product: CASSYTDNYGYTF.

This clonotype was seen many times. The V and J genes are TRBV3-1 and TRBJ2-7, with D possibly being TRBD2 (7 bases). Per germline, CDR1 LGHDT and CDR2 YNNKEL (reference sequence). This CDR3 spans 14 amino acids. Trimming took 2 bases from V and 7 from J, leaving 15 bases between them. CDR3 in DNA: TGTGCCAGCAGCCAACTGCGGGGGCCATCTGAGCAGTACTTC. Translated: CASSQLRGPSEQYF.

J is TRBJ2-1 and V is TRBV4-2; TRBD1 matches 7 bases. Looked up from germline, CDR1 is LGHNA and CDR2 is YNFKEQ. The junction had 5 bases not matched to a gene; V was cut back by 1 base and J by 2 bases. CDR3 length equals 16 residues. For the CDR3, the DNA is TGTGCCAGCAGCCAAGGACAGGGAAACGCCTACAATGAGCAGTTCTTC. Protein product: CASSQGQGNAYNEQFF.

This clonotype has a handful of counts. The rearrangement links TRBV7-9 to TRBJ2-3; D gene ambiguous. Trimming stripped 6 bases from V and 2 bases from J, with 12 bases between. The CDR3 loop spans 14 amino acids. Germline V lookup: CDR1 SEHNR, CDR2 FQNEAQ (reference sequence). CDR3 sequence (DNA): TGTGCCAGCAGGGAAGGACCAGACACAGATACGCAGTATTTT. Amino acid sequence: CASREGPDTDTQYF.

This clonotype was found a few times. V usage is TRBV10-3 and J usage is TRBJ1-1, with D perhaps TRBD1 (6 bases). The CDR3 is made up of 14 amino acids. The ends were cut back, 7 bases at V and 1 base at J, with 13 bases in the middle. Germline loops: CDR1 ENHRY, CDR2 SYGVKD. The CDR3 bases are TGTGCCATCAAGAACAGGGCCGAGAACACTGAAGCTTTCTTT. Translation gives CAIKNRAENTEAFF.

The chain employs TRBV20-1 and TRBJ2-2, with 7 bases aligning to TRBD1. CDR3 length: 16 amino acids. The V segment lost 0 bases and the J segment 2 bases; nucleotides outside the gene matches: 6. Germline lookup yields CDR1 DFQATT and CDR2 SNEGSKA (reference sequence). CDR3: CSARDIRTGNTGELFF. The CDR3 DNA reads TGCAGTGCTAGAGATATCAGGACAGGAAACACCGGGGAGCTGTTTTTT.

At least ten counts were recorded for this clonotype. The rearrangement joins TRBV6-6 to TRBJ1-2, with a weak D call TRBD1 (5 bases). The CDR3 totals 13 residues. Trimming left V 6 bases short and J 8 bases short, with 16 bases between. Germline values: CDR1 MNHNY, CDR2 SVGAGI (reference sequence). CDR3 in DNA: TGTGCCAGCAGCCGGGGGACCGGCGCGGGCTACACCTTC. It codes for CASSRGTGAGYTF.

The V and J genes are TRBV7-3 and TRBJ2-1; TRBD2 aligns across 8 bases. V dropped 1 base and J dropped 4; count of bases not matched to a gene: 6. The CDR3 loop spans 16 amino acids. Per germline, CDR1 SGHTA and CDR2 FQGTGA. This CDR3 is CASSLSGGTPYNEQFF. The CDR3 coding sequence is TGTGCCAGCAGCTTAAGCGGGGGGACACCTTACAATGAGCAGTTCTTC.

About this clonotype: The conserved phenylalanine or tryptophan normally closing the CDR3 is absent here, so this likely arose from a read error. The V gene is TRBV9, the J gene TRBJ2-6; 10 positions agree with TRBD2. Germline CDR1 SGDLS, CDR2 YYNGEE. The V and J ends lost 3 bases and 4 bases, in that order; junction bases with no gene match: 7. The CDR3 extends over 17 amino acids. The CDR3 spells CASSESGGASGANVLTL. The CDR3 DNA follows: TGTGCCAGCAGCGAGAGCGGGGGGGCCTCAGGGGCCAACGTCCTGACTCTC.

This clonotype was detected only a few times. The chain uses TRBV5-5 and TRBJ2-1, with D perhaps matching TRBD1 or TRBD2 (5 bases each). Germline CDR1 and CDR2: SGHKS and YYEKEE (reference sequence). The V end lost 4 bases, the J end lost 2 bases, and 13 bases lay between the germline ends. There are 15 residues in the CDR3. Here the CDR3 reads CASSQTTGPYNEQFF. In DNA, the CDR3 is TGTGCCAGCAGCCAGACGACGGGACCCTACAATGAGCAGTTCTTC.

The rearrangement uses TRBV6-2 or TRBV6-3 and TRBJ2-3, with 7 bases identical to TRBD1. CDR3 length equals 14 residues. Looked up from germline, CDR1 is MNHEY and CDR2 is SVGEGT. J gave up 0 bases and V 10 bases, and 7 bases lay outside the gene matches. The CDR3 loop reads CATQDRRSTDTQYF. The DNA for the CDR3 is TGTGCCACACAGGACAGGAGAAGCACAGATACGCAGTATTTT.

The CDR3 protein is CASSKTLTGNHEQYF. As DNA, the CDR3 is TGTGCCAGCAGCAAAACACTCACAGGGAATCACGAGCAGTACTTC. The chain has TRBV21-1 and TRBJ2-7; the table gives TRBD1 as D, unverified against the DNA. TRBV21-1 is a documented pseudogene. The CDR3 is 15 amino acids.

Ten or more counts support this clonotype. The chain couples TRBV6-2 or TRBV6-3 to TRBJ1-5; D is unresolved. The CDR3 spans 13 residues. Trimming cost V 5 bases and J 0 bases, with 5 bases left between them. The germline V gene has CDR1 MNHEY and CDR2 SVGEGT. CDR3 in DNA: TGTGCCAGCAGTCACGATAGCAATCAGCCCCAGCATTTT. Translation gives CASSHDSNQPQHF.

This clonotype appeared many times. Here the CDR3 DNA reads TGCGCCAGCAGCCAAGATCCCAGGGATGAAGCTTTCTTT. This translates into CASSQDPRDEAFF. This rearrangement joins TRBV4-3 to TRBJ1-1, with D perhaps TRBD1 (5 bases). This CDR3 comprises 13 residues. V was trimmed by 0 bases and J by 7 bases, leaving 9 bases between them. The V gene's germline CDR1 is LGHNA and CDR2 YSLEER.

This clonotype has at least ten counts. This chain connects TRBV25-1 to TRBJ1-4; D is unclear. Germline CDR1 reads MGHDK; CDR2 reads SYGVNS. The CDR3 has 17 amino acids. Trimming cost V 1 base and J 0 bases, with 12 bases left between them. The CDR3, as DNA: TGTGCCAGCAGTGAATCCCCCCCGGCATCAACTAATGAAAAACTGTTTTTT. Amino acids: CASSESPPASTNEKLFF.

This clonotype has just a few counts. The chain is built from TRBV4-3 and TRBJ2-3, with 14 bases aligning to TRBD2. Germline CDR1 is LGHNA and CDR2 is YSLEER. With 0 bases clipped from V and 0 bases from J, the junction kept 8 bases outside the gene matches. The CDR3 is 20 amino acids. In DNA, the CDR3 is TGCGCCAGCAGCCAAGAATTGGGACTAGCGGGGGCCGGTAGCACAGATACGCAGTATTTT. Protein product: CASSQELGLAGAGSTDTQYF.

This clonotype was observed a few times. The V call is TRBV7-3, the J call TRBJ2-1, with 11 nucleotides matching TRBD2. Germline V lookup: CDR1 SGHTA, CDR2 FQGTGA. The CDR3 extends over 19 amino acids. The V and J ends lost 1 base and 7 bases, in that order; junction bases with no gene match: 15. Here the CDR3 DNA reads TGTGCCAGCAGCTTAATAGCTAGCGGGGGGCAGGATATGAGAAATGAGCAGTTCTTC. Translation gives CASSLIASGGQDMRNEQFF.

This sequence joins TRBV29-1 and TRBJ2-3, with a possible D match to TRBD2 (7 bases). CDR1 and CDR2 (germline): SQVTM, ANQGSEA. The V gene lost 4 bases and the J gene lost 2 bases, with 13 bases spanning the gap. The CDR3 contains 14 residues. The CDR3 spells CSVGKGGITDTQYF. The CDR3 DNA is TGCAGCGTTGGAAAGGGGGGGATCACAGATACGCAGTATTTT.

This clonotype turned up a few times. V usage is TRBV29-1 and J usage is TRBJ1-1; D is uncertain. The CDR3 totals 9 residues. Trimming pared 5 bases from V and 6 bases from J, leaving 4 bases between. Germline CDR1 and CDR2: SQVTM and ANQGSEA. CDR3 in amino acids: CSVPPEAFF. DNA for the CDR3: TGCAGCGTTCCACCTGAAGCTTTCTTT. The whole variable domain, filled in from reference TRBV29-1 and TRBJ1-1, reads SAVISQKPSRDICQRGTSLTIQCQVDSQVTMMFWYRQQPGQSLTLIATANQGSEATYESGFVIDKFPISRPNLTFSTLTVSNMSPEDSSIYLCSVPPEAFFGQGTRLTVV.

Only a few counts were recorded for this clonotype. CDR3 sequence: CASSQGPNEKLFF. As DNA, the CDR3 is TGTGCCAGCAGCCAGGGTCCCAATGAAAAACTGTTTTTT. V usage is TRBV3-1 and J usage is TRBJ1-4; D remains ambiguous. CDR1 is LGHDT, CDR2 YNNKEL, per germline (reference sequence). CDR3 length: 13 amino acids. Trimming took 3 bases from V and 5 from J, leaving 7 bases between them.

This clonotype was recorded a few times. J is TRBJ2-1 and V is TRBV5-5; D might be TRBD1 (6 bases). Germline CDR1 and CDR2: SGHKS and YYEKEE (reference sequence). Trimming shortened V by 0 bases and J by 2 bases, and 9 bases separated the two germline ends. The CDR3 runs 15 residues. For the CDR3, the DNA is TGTGCCAGCAGCTTGGGAGGACAGCCCTACAATGAGCAGTTCTTC. Its protein is CASSLGGQPYNEQFF.

This clonotype was seen repeatedly, ten times or more. This chain connects TRBV12-3 or TRBV12-4 to TRBJ2-1; 13 positions match TRBD2. Trimming cost V 6 bases and J 10 bases; bases outside gene matches: 9. The CDR3 consists of 15 residues. The CDR3 reads CASSPTSGGAGEQFF. The CDR3 nucleotides read TGTGCCAGCAGCCCCACTAGCGGGGGGGCTGGGGAGCAGTTCTTC.

This clonotype was found a few times. The chain uses TRBV5-1 and TRBJ1-3; no firm D call. Trimming took off 0 bases at V and 0 bases at J, with 13 bases between the two ends. Looked up from germline, CDR1 is SGHRS and CDR2 is YFSETQ. The CDR3 is made up of 17 amino acids. CDR3 DNA: TGCGCCAGCAGCTTGGCAAGTGGTGCCTCCTCTGGAAACACCATATATTTT. Protein product: CASSLASGASSGNTIYF.

This clonotype showed up just a few times. The chain has TRBV4-1 and TRBJ1-3; D possibly corresponds to TRBD1 (5 bases). Germline V gene lookup returns CDR1 MGHRA and CDR2 YSYEKL. V gave up 1 base and J gave up 1 base, with 11 bases separating them. CDR3 length: 16 residues. The CDR3 region is CASSQGQGVSGNTIYF. CDR3 sequence (DNA): TGCGCCAGCAGCCAAGGTCAAGGGGTATCTGGAAACACCATATATTTT.

This clonotype was observed many times. The chain employs TRBV27 and TRBJ1-6; no firm D call. CDR1 and CDR2 from the germline V gene are MNHEY and SMNVEV (reference sequence). This CDR3 has 16 amino acids. Trimming left V 0 bases short and J 0 bases short, with 6 bases between. In nucleotides, the CDR3 is TGTGCCAGCAGTTTATCCACGAGCTCCTATAATTCACCCCTCCACTTT. Translating gives CASSLSTSSYNSPLHF.

The table lists this clonotype with many counts. The V and J genes are TRBV4-3 and TRBJ2-6, with D possibly called TRBD1 or TRBD2 (5 bases each). V dropped 0 bases and J dropped 0 bases, with 15 bases sitting between them. CDR1 and CDR2 from the germline V gene are LGHNA and YSLEER. This CDR3 spans 19 amino acids. This CDR3 is CASSQDRAGTYSGANVLTF. CDR3 DNA: TGCGCCAGCAGCCAAGATCGGGCAGGGACCTACTCTGGGGCCAACGTCCTGACTTTC.